This entry is about one T cell receptor beta chain. Its target is not known. These data belong to a study of T cells in Graves' hyperthyroidism and ophthalmopathy. Study-wide results and caveats: Blood also carried most thyroid clonotypes expanded above 0.001.

TCR beta CDR3 region amplification was performed from RNA transcripts. The HTBI primer set served for first-round RT-PCR of the TCR CDR3. TCRdb reprocessed the multiplex PCR reads with MiXCR, giving one entry per CDR3 protein. The sample contains 210,000 or so distinct CDR3 sequences, roughly a sixth of which appear only once. Germline V CDR1 and CDR2: MNHNS, SASEGT. V shed 8 bases and J shed 2 bases, with 16 bases lying between them. The CDR3 runs to 14 residues. Hyperthyroidism, newly diagnosed and lasting under 2 months, affected patients aged 18 to 65. Clinical symptoms, serum thyroxine and TRAb, thyroid ultrasound and orbital computed tomography together formed the diagnostic basis.

The sequenced sample consisted of blood. The sequence was obtained from a man aged 45 to 65 with Graves' hyperthyroidism. The rearrangement joins TRBV6-1 to TRBJ2-7; possibly TRBD2 for D (7 bases). CDR3 sequence: CASFSGEGTYEQYF. The CDR3 DNA reads TGTGCCAGCTTTTCAGGGGAGGGGACCTACGAGCAGTACTTC.